The sample holds one count of the clone carrying this T cell receptor beta chain. This specimen comes from a study of blood T cell repertoires in COVID-19. The wider study: Specimens from acute and convalescent COVID-19 originated in the United States, Italy and Spain. T cells, B-cell-depleted T cells, or PBMCs provided the cDNA or gDNA that served as material.

Authors' methods: Researchers report that nucleated cell counts were estimated from reference gene primer amplification. The data were produced by immunoSEQ multiplex PCR, yet TCRdb's version contains in-frame clones alone and is incomplete. Clone size and V and J calls were adopted from that table, with D and trimming inferred from the DNA. Counted here are approximately 250,000 clones, 83% occurring once; the ten biggest clones make up roughly 5.5%. This receptor was obtained from a human donor in a cohort sampled during active COVID-19. The sequenced sample consisted of peripheral blood.

Written as DNA, the CDR3 is TGTGCCAGCAGCTCGCCTAGCGATGACTACAATGAGCAGTTCTTC. It codes for CASSSPSDDYNEQFF. This chain uses TRBV7-9 with TRBJ2-1, with a weak D call TRBD2 (6 bases). V was clipped by 4 bases and J by 3 bases, with 13 bases between them. The CDR3 sequence is 15 residues long. Germline V CDR1 and CDR2: SEHNR, FQNEAQ (reference sequence).